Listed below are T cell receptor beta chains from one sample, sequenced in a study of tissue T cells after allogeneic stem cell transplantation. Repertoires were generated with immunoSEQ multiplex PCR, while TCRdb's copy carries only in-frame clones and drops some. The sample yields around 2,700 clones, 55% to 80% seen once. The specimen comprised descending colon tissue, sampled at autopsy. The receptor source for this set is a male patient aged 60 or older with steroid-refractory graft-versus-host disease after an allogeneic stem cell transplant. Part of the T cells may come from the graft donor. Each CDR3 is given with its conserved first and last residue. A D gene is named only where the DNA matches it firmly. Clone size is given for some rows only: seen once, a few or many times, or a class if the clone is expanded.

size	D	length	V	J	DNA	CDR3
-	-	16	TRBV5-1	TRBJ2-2	TGCGCCAGCAGCATCCGGACAGCTCCGAGCACCGGGGAGCTGTTTTTT	CASSIRTAPSTGELFF
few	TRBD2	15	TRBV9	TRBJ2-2	TGTGCCAGCAAGCCCAACCCCGGGACTAGCGAGGAGCTGTTTTTT	CASKPNPGTSEELFF
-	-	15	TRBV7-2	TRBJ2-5	TGTGCCAGCAAATCCACGGGGCAGTACCAAGAGACCCAGTACTTC	CASKSTGQYQETQYF
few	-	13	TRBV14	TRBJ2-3	TGTGCCAGCAGCCGCCTGGGGGCAGATACGCAGTATTTT	CASSRLGADTQYF
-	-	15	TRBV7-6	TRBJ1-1	TGTGCCAGCAGCTTAGGAGGGGGATCCGACACTGAAGCTTTCTTT	CASSLGGGSDTEAFF
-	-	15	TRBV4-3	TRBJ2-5	TGCGCCAGCAGCCAAGATCGAGGACAGTCAGAGACCCAGTACTTC	CASSQDRGQSETQYF
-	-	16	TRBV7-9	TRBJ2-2	TGTGCCAGCAGCTTAGGAACAGGGTCTTTCACCGGGGAGCTGTTTTTT	CASSLGTGSFTGELFF
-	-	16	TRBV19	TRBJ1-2	TGTGCCAGTACCGAAGTCGGGACCTCGGATAACTATGGCTACACCTTC	CASTEVGTSDNYGYTF
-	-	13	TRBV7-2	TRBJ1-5	TGTGCCAGCAGCTACCAGGGAACAGGGCCCCAGCATTTT	CASSYQGTGPQHF
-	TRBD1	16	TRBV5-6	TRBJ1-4	TGTGCCAGCAGCTTATCTAGCACGGGACAGGGGAGAAAACTGTTTTTT	CASSLSSTGQGRKLFF
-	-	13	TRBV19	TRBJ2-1	TGTGCCAGTAGTATACAGGGTGTCAGAGAGCAGTTCTTC	CASSIQGVREQFF
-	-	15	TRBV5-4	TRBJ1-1	TGTGCCAGCAGCTTGGTCGGGGGGATGAACACTGAAGCTTTCTTT	CASSLVGGMNTEAFF
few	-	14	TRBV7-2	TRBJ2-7	TGTGCCAGCAGCTTAAGTCAGGGCTCCTACGAGCAGTACTTC	CASSLSQGSYEQYF
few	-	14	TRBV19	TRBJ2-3	TGTGCCAGTAGTATTGGGCAGGGTTCAGATACGCAGTATTTT	CASSIGQGSDTQYF
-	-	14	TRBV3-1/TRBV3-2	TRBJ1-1	TGTGCCAGCAGCCCACAATGGACGAACACTGAAGCTTTCTTT	CASSPQWTNTEAFF
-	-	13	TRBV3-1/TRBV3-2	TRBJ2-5	TGTGCCAGCAGCCAAAGTTATCGAGAGACCCAGTACTTC	CASSQSYRETQYF
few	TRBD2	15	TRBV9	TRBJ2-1	TGTGCCAGCAGCGCCATAACTAGCGGGAACAATGAGCAGTTCTTC	CASSAITSGNNEQFF